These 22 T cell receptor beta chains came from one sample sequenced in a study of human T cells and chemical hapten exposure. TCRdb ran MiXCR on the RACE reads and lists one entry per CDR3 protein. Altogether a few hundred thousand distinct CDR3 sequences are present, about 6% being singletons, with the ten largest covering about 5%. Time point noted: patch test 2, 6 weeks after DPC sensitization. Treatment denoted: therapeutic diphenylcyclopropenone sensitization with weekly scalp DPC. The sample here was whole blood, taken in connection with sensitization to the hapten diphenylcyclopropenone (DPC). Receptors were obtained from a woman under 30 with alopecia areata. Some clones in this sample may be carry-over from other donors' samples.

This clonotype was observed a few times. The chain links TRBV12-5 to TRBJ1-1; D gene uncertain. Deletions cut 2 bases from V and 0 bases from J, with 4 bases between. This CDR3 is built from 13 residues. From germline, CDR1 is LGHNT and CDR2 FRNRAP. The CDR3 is CASGLRMNTEAFF. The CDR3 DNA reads TGTGCTAGTGGTTTGAGGATGAACACTGAAGCTTTCTTT.

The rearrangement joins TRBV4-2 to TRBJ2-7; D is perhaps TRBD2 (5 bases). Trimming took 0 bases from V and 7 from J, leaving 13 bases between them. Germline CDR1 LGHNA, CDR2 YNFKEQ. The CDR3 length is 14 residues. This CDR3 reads CASSQDRKSGEQYF. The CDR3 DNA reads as TGTGCCAGCAGCCAAGACCGCAAGTCGGGGGAGCAGTACTTC.

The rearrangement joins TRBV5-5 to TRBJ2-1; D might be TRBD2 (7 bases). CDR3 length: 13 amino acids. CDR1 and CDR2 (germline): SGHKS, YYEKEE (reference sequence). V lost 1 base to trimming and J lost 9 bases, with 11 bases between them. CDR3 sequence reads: CASSLRGASEQFF. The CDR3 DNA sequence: TGTGCCAGCAGCTTGCGGGGGGCGAGTGAGCAGTTCTTC.

The CDR3 is CASSQGLAGGFYEQYF. DNA for the CDR3: TGCGCCAGCAGCCAAGGACTAGCGGGGGGTTTCTACGAGCAGTACTTC. V and J are TRBV5-1 and TRBJ2-7, with 14 bases that match TRBD2. CDR1 is SGHRS, CDR2 YFSETQ, per germline. The V and J ends lost 4 bases and 3 bases, in that order; junction bases with no gene match: 6. The CDR3 runs 16 residues. Full variable domain (remainder filled in from reference TRBV5-1 and TRBJ2-7): KAGVTQTPRYLIKTRGQQVTLSCSPISGHRSVSWYQQTPGQGLQFLFEYFSETQRNKGNFPGRFSGRQFSNSRSEMNVSTLELGDSALYLCASSQGLAGGFYEQYFGPGTRLTVT.

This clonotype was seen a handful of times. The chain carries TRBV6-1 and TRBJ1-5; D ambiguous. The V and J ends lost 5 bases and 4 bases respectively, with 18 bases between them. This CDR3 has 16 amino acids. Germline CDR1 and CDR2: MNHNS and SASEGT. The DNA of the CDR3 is TGTGCCAGCAGTCTGTTTTTGGCAGGCGCAAATCAGCCCCAGCATTTT. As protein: CASSLFLAGANQPQHF.

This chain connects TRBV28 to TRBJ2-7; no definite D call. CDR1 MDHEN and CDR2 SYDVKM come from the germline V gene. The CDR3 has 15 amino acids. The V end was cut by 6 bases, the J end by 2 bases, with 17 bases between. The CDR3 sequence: CASSATDLIPYEQYF. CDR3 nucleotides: TGTGCCAGCAGCGCGACCGACTTGATCCCCTACGAGCAGTACTTC. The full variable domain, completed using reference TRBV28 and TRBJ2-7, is DVKVTQSSRYLVKRTGEKVFLECVQDMDHENMFWYRQDPGLGLRLIYFSYDVKMKEKGDIPEGYSVSREKKERFSLILESASTNQTSMYLCASSATDLIPYEQYFGPGTRLTVT.

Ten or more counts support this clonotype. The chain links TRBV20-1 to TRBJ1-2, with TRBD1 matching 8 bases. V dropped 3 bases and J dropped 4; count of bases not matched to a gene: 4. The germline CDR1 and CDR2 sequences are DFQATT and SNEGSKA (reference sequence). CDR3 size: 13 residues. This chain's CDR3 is CSARTGTGYGYTF. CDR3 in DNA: TGCAGTGCTAGGACAGGGACAGGCTATGGCTACACCTTC.

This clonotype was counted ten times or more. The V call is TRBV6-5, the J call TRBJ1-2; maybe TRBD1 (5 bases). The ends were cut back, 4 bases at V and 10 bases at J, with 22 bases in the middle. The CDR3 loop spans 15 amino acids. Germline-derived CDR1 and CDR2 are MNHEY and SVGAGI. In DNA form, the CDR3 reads TGTGCCAGCAGTTCCCAGAACAGGCGGCCCTATTACTACACCTTC. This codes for CASSSQNRRPYYYTF.

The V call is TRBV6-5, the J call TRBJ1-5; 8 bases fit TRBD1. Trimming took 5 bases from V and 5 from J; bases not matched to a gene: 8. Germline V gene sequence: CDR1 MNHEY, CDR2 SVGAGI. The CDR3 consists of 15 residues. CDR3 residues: CASSRRQGIDQPQHF. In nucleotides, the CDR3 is TGTGCCAGCAGTCGTCGACAGGGGATCGATCAGCCCCAGCATTTT.

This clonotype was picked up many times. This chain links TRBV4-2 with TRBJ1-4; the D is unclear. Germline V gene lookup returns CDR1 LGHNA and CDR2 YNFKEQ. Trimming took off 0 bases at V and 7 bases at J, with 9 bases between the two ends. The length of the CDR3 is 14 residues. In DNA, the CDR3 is TGTGCCAGCAGCCAAGAGGCCGACGCTGAAAAACTGTTTTTT. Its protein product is CASSQEADAEKLFF.

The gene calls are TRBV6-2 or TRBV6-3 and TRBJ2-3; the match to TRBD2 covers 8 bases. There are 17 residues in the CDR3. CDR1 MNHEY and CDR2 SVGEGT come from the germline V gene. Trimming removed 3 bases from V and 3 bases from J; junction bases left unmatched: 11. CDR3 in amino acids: CASSYPAAGGPTDTQYF. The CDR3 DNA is TGTGCCAGCAGTTATCCGGCCGCGGGGGGCCCGACAGATACGCAGTATTTT.

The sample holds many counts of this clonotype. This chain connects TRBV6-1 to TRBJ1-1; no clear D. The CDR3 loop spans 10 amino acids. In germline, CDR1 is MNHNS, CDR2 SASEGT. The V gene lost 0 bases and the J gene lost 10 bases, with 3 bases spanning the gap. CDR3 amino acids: CASSEAGAFF. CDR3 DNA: TGTGCCAGCAGTGAAGCTGGAGCTTTCTTT.

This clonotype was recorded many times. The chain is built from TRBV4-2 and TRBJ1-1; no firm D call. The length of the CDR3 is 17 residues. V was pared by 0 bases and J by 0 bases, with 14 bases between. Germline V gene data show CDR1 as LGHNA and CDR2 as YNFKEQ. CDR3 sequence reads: CASSQDRFGRVNTEAFF. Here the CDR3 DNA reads TGTGCCAGCAGCCAAGATCGATTCGGGCGGGTGAACACTGAAGCTTTCTTT.

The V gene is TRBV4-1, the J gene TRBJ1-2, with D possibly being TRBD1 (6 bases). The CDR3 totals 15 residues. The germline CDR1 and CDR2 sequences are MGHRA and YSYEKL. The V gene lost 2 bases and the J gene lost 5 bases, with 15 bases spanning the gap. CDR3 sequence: CASSQPGHQLYGYTF. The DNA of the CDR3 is TGCGCCAGCAGCCAACCGGGACACCAATTGTATGGCTACACCTTC.

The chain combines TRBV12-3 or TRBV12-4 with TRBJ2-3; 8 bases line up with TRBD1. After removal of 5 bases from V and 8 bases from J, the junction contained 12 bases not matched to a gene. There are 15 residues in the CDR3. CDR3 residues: CASSPGQGLSSTQYF. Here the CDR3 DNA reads TGTGCCAGCAGTCCAGGACAGGGATTGAGTAGTACGCAGTATTTT.

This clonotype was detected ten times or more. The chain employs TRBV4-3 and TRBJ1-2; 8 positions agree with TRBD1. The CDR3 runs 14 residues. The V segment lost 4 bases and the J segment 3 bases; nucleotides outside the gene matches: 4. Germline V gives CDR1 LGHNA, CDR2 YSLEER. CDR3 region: CASSPGQGDYGYTF. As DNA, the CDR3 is TGCGCCAGCAGCCCCGGACAGGGTGACTATGGCTACACCTTC.

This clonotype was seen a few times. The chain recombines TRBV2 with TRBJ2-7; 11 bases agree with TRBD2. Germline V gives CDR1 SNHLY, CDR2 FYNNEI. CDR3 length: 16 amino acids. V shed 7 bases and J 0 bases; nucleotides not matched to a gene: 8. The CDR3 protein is CASTGALAGGSYEQYF. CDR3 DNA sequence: TGTGCCAGCACCGGGGCGCTAGCGGGGGGCTCCTACGAGCAGTACTTC. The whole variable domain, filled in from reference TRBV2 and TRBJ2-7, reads EPEVTQTPSHQVTQMGQEVILRCVPISNHLYFYWYRQILGQKVEFLVSFYNNEISEKSEIFDDQFSVERPDGSNFTLKIRSTKLEDSAMYFCASTGALAGGSYEQYFGPGTRLTVT.

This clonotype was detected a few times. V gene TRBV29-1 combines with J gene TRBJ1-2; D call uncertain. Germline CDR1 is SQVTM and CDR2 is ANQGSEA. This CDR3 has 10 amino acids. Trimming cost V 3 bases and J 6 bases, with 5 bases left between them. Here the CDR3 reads CSVDTHGYTF. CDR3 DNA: TGCAGCGTTGACACTCATGGCTACACCTTC.

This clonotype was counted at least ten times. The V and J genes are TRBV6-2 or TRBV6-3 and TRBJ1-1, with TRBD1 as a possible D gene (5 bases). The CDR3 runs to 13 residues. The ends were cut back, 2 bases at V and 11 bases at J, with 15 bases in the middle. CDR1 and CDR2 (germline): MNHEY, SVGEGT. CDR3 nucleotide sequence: TGTGCCAGCAGTTACGAGGGGACTAGACACGCTTTCTTT. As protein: CASSYEGTRHAFF.

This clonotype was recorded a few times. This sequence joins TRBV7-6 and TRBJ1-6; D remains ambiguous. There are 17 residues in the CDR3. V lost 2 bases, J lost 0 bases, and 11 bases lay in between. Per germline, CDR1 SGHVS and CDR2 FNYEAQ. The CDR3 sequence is CASSLLVASSYNSPLHF. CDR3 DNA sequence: TGTGCCAGCAGCTTACTTGTAGCGAGCTCCTATAATTCACCCCTCCACTTT.

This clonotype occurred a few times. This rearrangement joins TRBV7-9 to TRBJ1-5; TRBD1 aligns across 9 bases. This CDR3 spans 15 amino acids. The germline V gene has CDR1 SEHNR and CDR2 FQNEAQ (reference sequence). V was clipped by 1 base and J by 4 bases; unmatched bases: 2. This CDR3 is CASSLGDRENQPQHF. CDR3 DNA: TGTGCCAGCAGCTTAGGGGACAGGGAAAATCAGCCCCAGCATTTT.

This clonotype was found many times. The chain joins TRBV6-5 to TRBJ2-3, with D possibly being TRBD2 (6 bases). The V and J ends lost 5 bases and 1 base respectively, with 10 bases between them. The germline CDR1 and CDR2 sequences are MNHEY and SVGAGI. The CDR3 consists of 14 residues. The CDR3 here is CASSSASGTDTQYF. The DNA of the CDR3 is TGTGCCAGCAGTAGCGCTAGCGGCACAGATACGCAGTATTTT.